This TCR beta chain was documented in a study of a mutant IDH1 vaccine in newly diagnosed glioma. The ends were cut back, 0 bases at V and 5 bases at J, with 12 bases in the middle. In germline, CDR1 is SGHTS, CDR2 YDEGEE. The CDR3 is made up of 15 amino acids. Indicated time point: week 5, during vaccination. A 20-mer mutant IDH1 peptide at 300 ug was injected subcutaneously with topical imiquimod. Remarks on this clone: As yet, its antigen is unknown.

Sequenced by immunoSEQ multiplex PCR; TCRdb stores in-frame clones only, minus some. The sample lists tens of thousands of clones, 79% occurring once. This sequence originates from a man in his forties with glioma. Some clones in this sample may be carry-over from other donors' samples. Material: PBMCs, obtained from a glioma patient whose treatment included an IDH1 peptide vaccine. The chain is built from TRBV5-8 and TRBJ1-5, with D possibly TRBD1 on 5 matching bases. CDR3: CASSLGGALYQPQHF. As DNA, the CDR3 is TGTGCCAGCAGCTTGGGAGGGGCCCTGTATCAGCCCCAGCATTTT.